The 26 T cell receptor beta chains reported below all come from one sample, sequenced in a study of T cell repertoires in cytomegalovirus infection. TCRdb re-called the reads through MiXCR, storing one row per CDR3 protein. Of around 740,000 distinct CDR3 sequences listed, under 40% were seen once; the top ten hold around 2.6%. Material for sequencing was PBMCs. The source is a human donor in good health (CMV status not recorded). Some clones in this sample may be carry-over from other donors' samples.

This clonotype was recorded only once. The chain carries TRBV20-1 and TRBJ1-1, with TRBD1 as a possible D gene (6 bases). V dropped 3 bases and J dropped 4 bases, with 18 bases sitting between them. The CDR3 is 15 amino acids. Germline CDR1 reads DFQATT; CDR2 reads SNEGSKA (reference sequence). The CDR3, as DNA: TGCAGTGCTAGGAGGGGTAGGGGGTTGGGCACTGAAGCTTTCTTT. Protein product: CSARRGRGLGTEAFF.

This clonotype was counted between two and nine times. The chain uses TRBV3-1 and TRBJ1-2; D may be TRBD1 (5 bases). This CDR3 has 14 amino acids. The V end lost 1 base, the J end lost 4 bases, and 10 bases lay between the germline ends. Germline values: CDR1 LGHDT, CDR2 YNNKEL (reference sequence). The CDR3 is CASSQASGTYGYTF. CDR3 bases: TGTGCCAGCAGCCAAGCCTCAGGGACCTATGGCTACACCTTC.

This clonotype was found many times. The CDR3 sequence is CASSLGWGKQFF. CDR3 nucleotides: TGTGCCAGCAGCTTAGGTTGGGGAAAACAGTTCTTC. This rearrangement joins TRBV7-2 to TRBJ2-1; the D is unclear. Germline V gene sequence: CDR1 SGHTA, CDR2 FQGNSA. V was pared by 1 base and J by 13 bases, with 11 bases between. The CDR3 spans 12 residues.

The sample holds a few counts of this clonotype. The chain employs TRBV7-2 and TRBJ2-1; D not certain. The CDR3 totals 16 residues. Trimming shortened V by 3 bases and J by 7 bases, and 19 bases separated the two germline ends. Germline values: CDR1 SGHTA, CDR2 FQGNSA. The CDR3 nucleotides are TGTGCCAGCAGCTTTCTGGGCGGAGCCCGGTGGAATGAGCAGTTCTTC. Protein product: CASSFLGGARWNEQFF. The complete variable domain, with remaining parts taken from reference TRBV7-2 and TRBJ2-1, reads GAGVSQSPSNKVTEKGKDVELRCDPISGHTALYWYRQSLGQGLEFLIYFQGNSAPDKSGLPSDRFSAERTGGSVSTLTIQRTQQEDSAVYLCASSFLGGARWNEQFFGPGTRLTVL.

This clonotype was picked up a small number of times. The rearrangement links TRBV28 to TRBJ1-1; D is ambiguous. The V end lost 6 bases, the J end lost 2 bases, and 7 bases lay between the germline ends. Germline CDR1 reads MDHEN; CDR2 reads SYDVKM. The CDR3 runs 12 residues. The CDR3 sequence: CASRAINTEAFF. CDR3 sequence (DNA): TGTGCCAGCAGGGCTATAAACACTGAAGCTTTCTTT.

The chain links TRBV20-1 to TRBJ2-3; D is perhaps TRBD2 (5 bases). CDR1 is DFQATT, CDR2 SNEGSKA, per germline (reference sequence). The length of the CDR3 is 15 residues. Between the trimmed V and J ends, which lost 0 bases and 4 bases, there was a span of 14 bases. As DNA, the CDR3 is TGCAGTGCTAGAGATTTCGGGGATAGAGCAGATACGCAGTATTTT. It encodes CSARDFGDRADTQYF.

A few counts support this clonotype. The gene calls are TRBV4-1 and TRBJ1-6; D is uncertain. Germline values: CDR1 MGHRA, CDR2 YSYEKL. The V gene lost 0 bases and the J gene lost 4 bases, with 10 bases spanning the gap. The CDR3 has 16 amino acids. CDR3 loop: CASSQDLGLYNSPLHF. Here the CDR3 DNA reads TGCGCCAGCAGCCAAGATTTGGGCCTGTATAATTCACCCCTCCACTTT.

CDR3 coding DNA: TGCGCCAGCCGCAACATTCGACAGGGCCAGCAGTACTTC. Translated: CASRNIRQGQQYF. This chain links TRBV4-1 with TRBJ2-7, with 7 bases lining up with TRBD1. CDR3 length: 13 amino acids. The J segment lost 8 bases and the V segment lost 8 bases, leaving 12 bases of the junction unmatched. The V gene's germline CDR1 is MGHRA and CDR2 YSYEKL.

The V gene is TRBV24-1, the J gene TRBJ2-1; the match to TRBD2 covers 13 bases. CDR1 and CDR2 (germline): KGHDR, SFDVKD. The CDR3 loop spans 18 amino acids. Trimming took 10 bases from V and 0 from J; bases not matched to a gene: 11. CDR3 DNA sequence: TGTGCCACAAGAGGGACTAGCGGGGAAAGTAGCTCCTACAATGAGCAGTTCTTC. This encodes CATRGTSGESSSYNEQFF.

This clonotype has a count of ten or more. The V and J genes are TRBV28 and TRBJ1-5; D remains unclear. Trimming took off 4 bases at V and 0 bases at J, with 13 bases between the two ends. The germline gives CDR1 MDHEN, CDR2 SYDVKM. This CDR3 contains 16 residues. This CDR3 reads CASSSSMVSSNQPQHF. The CDR3 coding sequence is TGTGCCAGCAGTTCATCCATGGTCTCTAGCAATCAGCCCCAGCATTTT.

The chain carries TRBV2 and TRBJ2-5; D not certain. Germline lookup yields CDR1 SNHLY and CDR2 FYNNEI. There are 12 residues in the CDR3. Trimming shortened V by 5 bases and J by 2 bases, and 6 bases separated the two germline ends. The CDR3 nucleotides read TGTGCCAGCAGTCACACGCAAGAGACCCAGTACTTC. Translated, it gives CASSHTQETQYF.

This sequence joins TRBV3-1 and TRBJ1-2; 8 bases map to TRBD1. The CDR3 contains 15 residues. Germline V lookup: CDR1 LGHDT, CDR2 YNNKEL (reference sequence). The V gene end was trimmed by 6 bases and the J gene end by 3 bases; junction bases not matched to a gene: 9. The CDR3 DNA reads TGTGCCAGCAGGGAACTGACAGGGGACTACTATGGCTACACCTTC. As protein: CASRELTGDYYGYTF.

This clonotype came up many times. The CDR3 coding sequence is TGTGCCAGCAGCCTAGGGGGTTGGAATACTGAAGCTTTCTTT. Translation gives CASSLGGWNTEAFF. The rearrangement links TRBV7-8 to TRBJ1-1, with D maybe TRBD1 (6 bases). Deletions cut 5 bases from V and 5 bases from J, with 15 bases between. Germline CDR1 and CDR2: SGHVS and FQNEAQ. There are 14 residues in the CDR3.

There are a few counts of this clonotype. The rearrangement joins TRBV28 to TRBJ2-3; perhaps TRBD1 as D (8 bases). Germline CDR1 is MDHEN and CDR2 is SYDVKM. Trimming left V 5 bases short and J 4 bases short, with 16 bases between. This CDR3 has 15 residues. The CDR3, as DNA: TGTGCCAGCAGTACCTACAGGGGGGGGGCAGATACGCAGTATTTT. Residues: CASSTYRGGADTQYF. The full variable domain, with the rest looked up from reference TRBV28 and TRBJ2-3, is DVKVTQSSRYLVKRTGEKVFLECVQDMDHENMFWYRQDPGLGLRLIYFSYDVKMKEKGDIPEGYSVSREKKERFSLILESASTNQTSMYLCASSTYRGGADTQYFGPGTRLTVL.

In this sample, this clonotype turned up a few times. It may be a read error: a sequence one base away is much more abundant. J is TRBJ1-4 and V is TRBV4-1; D is possibly TRBD1 (5 bases). The CDR3 extends over 15 amino acids. V shed 4 bases and J shed 2 bases, with 11 bases lying between them. Germline loops: CDR1 MGHRA, CDR2 YSYEKL. The CDR3 DNA sequence: TGCGCCAGCAGCCCCCCGGGACGGACTAATGAAAAACTGTTTTTT. Translated: CASSPPGRTNEKLFF.

This clonotype was seen at least ten times. This chain connects TRBV7-2 to TRBJ1-5; 8 bases agree with TRBD1. The CDR3 runs 14 residues. Germline V gene data show CDR1 as SGHTA and CDR2 as FQGNSA. The J segment lost 7 bases and the V segment lost 4 bases, leaving 6 bases of the junction unmatched. CDR3 nucleotide sequence: TGTGCCAGCAGCTCGGGACAGGTTCTACAGCCCCAGCATTTT. Residues: CASSSGQVLQPQHF.

The chain recombines TRBV6-1 with TRBJ1-2; the D is unclear. The CDR3 has 14 residues. Germline V lookup: CDR1 MNHNS, CDR2 SASEGT. The V and J ends lost 3 bases and 1 base respectively, with 9 bases between them. The CDR3 is CASSDFTDNYGYTF. For the CDR3, the DNA is TGTGCCAGCAGTGACTTCACTGATAACTATGGCTACACCTTC.

The rearrangement joins TRBV2 to TRBJ2-3; 8 bases fit TRBD2. The CDR3 is 18 residues long. Looked up from germline, CDR1 is SNHLY and CDR2 is FYNNEI. V was clipped by 2 bases and J by 2 bases; unmatched bases: 12. The CDR3 nucleotides are TGTGCCAGCAGTGAAACGAGGTCTGCGGGGGGATTCACAGATACGCAGTATTTT. As protein: CASSETRSAGGFTDTQYF.

V usage is TRBV27 and J usage is TRBJ1-4; 10 bases align to TRBD1. CDR1 is MNHEY and CDR2 is SMNVEV in the germline V gene (reference sequence). This CDR3 has 14 amino acids. V gave up 11 bases and J gave up 6 bases; unmatched junction bases: 9. The CDR3 DNA is TGTGCCTCGGGCGTAGGACAGGGGGATGAAAAACTGTTTTTT. Encoded protein: CASGVGQGDEKLFF.

There are a few counts of this clonotype. The chain employs TRBV15 and TRBJ2-2, with D uncertain. This CDR3 is built from 12 residues. The V end lost 7 bases, the J end lost 7 bases, and 10 bases lay between the germline ends. Germline values: CDR1 LNHNV, CDR2 YYDKDF (reference sequence). In nucleotides, the CDR3 is TGTGCCACCACGGAGACCGGCGGGGAGCTGTTTTTT. It yields the protein CATTETGGELFF.

The sample holds many counts of this clonotype. This chain uses TRBV7-2 with TRBJ1-6; tentatively, D is TRBD1 (5 bases). V lost 0 bases and J 8 bases, leaving 11 bases between the germline ends. Germline loops: CDR1 SGHTA, CDR2 FQGNSA. CDR3 length: 15 residues. CDR3 residues: CASSLAQGSYSPLHF. The CDR3 DNA follows: TGTGCCAGCAGCTTAGCGCAGGGCAGTTATTCACCCCTCCACTTT.

Notes on this clonotype: Germline and junction disagree at one end, which may indicate a read error. V gene TRBV25-1 combines with J gene TRBJ1-4; D unresolved. The CDR3 is 13 amino acids. Germline V gives CDR1 MGHDK, CDR2 SYGVNS. CDR3 residues: CANSEDSNEKLFF. CDR3 coding DNA: TGTGCCAACAGTGAGGACTCAAATGAAAAACTGTTTTTT.

This clonotype turned up a few times. V gene TRBV6-6 combines with J gene TRBJ2-7, with 10 bases lining up with TRBD1. The CDR3 contains 15 residues. Germline-derived CDR1 and CDR2 are MNHNY and SVGAGI (reference sequence). The V segment lost 5 bases and the J segment 1 base; nucleotides outside the gene matches: 5. CDR3 in DNA: TGTGCCAGCAGTGGCAGGACAGGGGGTTCCTACGAGCAGTACTTC. Translated: CASSGRTGGSYEQYF.

This clonotype was recorded a few times. J is TRBJ1-1 and V is TRBV27; D is unresolved. The CDR3 is made up of 15 amino acids. From germline, CDR1 is MNHEY and CDR2 SMNVEV (reference sequence). Trimming removed 2 bases at V and 1 base at J, with 11 bases between. DNA for the CDR3: TGTGCCAGCAGTTTAAGGTCAGACGAGAACACTGAAGCTTTCTTT. Protein: CASSLRSDENTEAFF.

This clonotype was found a few times. This sequence joins TRBV14 and TRBJ2-6; D is unclear. Trimming left V 1 base short and J 17 bases short, with 15 bases between. CDR1 SGHDN and CDR2 FVKESK come from the germline V gene. The CDR3 has 13 amino acids. The CDR3 reads CASSQGTLVGMTF. In DNA form, the CDR3 reads TGTGCCAGCAGCCAAGGGACCCTAGTGGGGATGACTTTC.

The genes are TRBV6-1 and TRBJ2-7, with TRBD2 identical over 12 bases. Germline V gene lookup returns CDR1 MNHNS and CDR2 SASEGT. CDR3 size: 15 residues. After removal of 5 bases from V and 4 bases from J, the junction contained 6 bases not matched to a gene. The CDR3 spells CASSRTSGKGYEQYF. CDR3 DNA: TGTGCCAGCAGTCGGACTAGCGGGAAAGGGTACGAGCAGTACTTC.